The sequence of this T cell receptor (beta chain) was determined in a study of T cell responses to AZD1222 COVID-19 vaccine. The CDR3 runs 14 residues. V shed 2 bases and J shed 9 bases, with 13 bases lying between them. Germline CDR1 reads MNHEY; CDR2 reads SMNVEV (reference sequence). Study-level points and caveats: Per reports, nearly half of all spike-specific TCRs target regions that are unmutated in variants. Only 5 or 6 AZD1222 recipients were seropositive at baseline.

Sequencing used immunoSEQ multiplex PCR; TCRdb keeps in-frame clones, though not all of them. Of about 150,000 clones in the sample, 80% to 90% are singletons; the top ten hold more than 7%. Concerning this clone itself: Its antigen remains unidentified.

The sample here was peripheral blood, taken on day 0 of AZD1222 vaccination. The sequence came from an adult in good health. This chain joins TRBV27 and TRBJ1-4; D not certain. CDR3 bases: TGTGCCAGCAGTTTACTTGAGGGAGGGAAAAAACTGTTTTTT. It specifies CASSLLEGGKKLFF.